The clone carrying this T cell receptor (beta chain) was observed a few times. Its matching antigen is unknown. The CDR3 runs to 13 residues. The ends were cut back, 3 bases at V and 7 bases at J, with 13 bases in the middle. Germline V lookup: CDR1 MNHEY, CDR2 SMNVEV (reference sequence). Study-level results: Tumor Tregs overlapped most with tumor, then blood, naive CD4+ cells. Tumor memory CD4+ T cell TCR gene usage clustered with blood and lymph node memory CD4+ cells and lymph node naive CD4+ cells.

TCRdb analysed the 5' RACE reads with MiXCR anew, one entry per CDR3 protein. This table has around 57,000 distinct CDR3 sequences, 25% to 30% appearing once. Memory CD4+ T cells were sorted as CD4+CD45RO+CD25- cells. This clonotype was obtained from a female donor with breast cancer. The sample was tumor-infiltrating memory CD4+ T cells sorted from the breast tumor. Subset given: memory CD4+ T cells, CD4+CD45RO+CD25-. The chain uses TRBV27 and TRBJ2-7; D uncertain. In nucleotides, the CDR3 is TGTGCCAGCAGTTTTGGCGTCCCTACGGAGCAGTACTTC. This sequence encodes CASSFGVPTEQYF.